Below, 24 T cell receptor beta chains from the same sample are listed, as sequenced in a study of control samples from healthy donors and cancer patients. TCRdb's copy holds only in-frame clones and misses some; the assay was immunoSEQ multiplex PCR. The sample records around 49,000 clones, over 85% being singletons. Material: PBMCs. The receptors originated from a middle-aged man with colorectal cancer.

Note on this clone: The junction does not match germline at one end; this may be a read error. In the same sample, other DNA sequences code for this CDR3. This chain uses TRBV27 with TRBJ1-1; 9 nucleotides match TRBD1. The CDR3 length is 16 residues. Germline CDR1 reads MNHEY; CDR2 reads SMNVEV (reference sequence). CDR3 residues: CASSYLHSQGATEAFF. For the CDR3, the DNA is TGTGCCAGCAGTTACCTCCACTCACAGGGGGCGACTGAAGCCTTCTTT.

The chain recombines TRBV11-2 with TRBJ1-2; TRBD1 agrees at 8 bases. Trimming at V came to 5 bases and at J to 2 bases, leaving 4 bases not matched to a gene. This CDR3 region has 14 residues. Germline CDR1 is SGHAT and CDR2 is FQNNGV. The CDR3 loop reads CASSLWTGNYGYTF. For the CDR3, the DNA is TGTGCCAGCAGCCTCTGGACAGGGAACTATGGCTACACCTTC.

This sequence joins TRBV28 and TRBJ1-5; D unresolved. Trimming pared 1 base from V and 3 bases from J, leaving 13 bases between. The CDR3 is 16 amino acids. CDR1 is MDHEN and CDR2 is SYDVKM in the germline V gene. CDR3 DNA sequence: TGTGCCAGCAGTTTATTTCGCAGAAAATACAATCAGCCCCAGCATTTT. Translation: CASSLFRRKYNQPQHF.

For the CDR3, the DNA is TGTGCCAGCAGCACCCCTACAACCGAGCAGTACTTC. Translation: CASSTPTTEQYF. The chain carries TRBV11-2 and TRBJ2-7; no reliable D call. Trimming cost V 5 bases and J 6 bases, with 11 bases left between them. Germline assignment: CDR1 SGHAT and CDR2 FQNNGV. This CDR3 has 12 amino acids.

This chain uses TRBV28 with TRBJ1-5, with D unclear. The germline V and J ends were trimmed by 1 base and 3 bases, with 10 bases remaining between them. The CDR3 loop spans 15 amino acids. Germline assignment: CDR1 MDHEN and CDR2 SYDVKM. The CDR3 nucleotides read TGTGCCAGCAGTTTATTAAGACTGAACAATCAGCCCCAGCATTTT. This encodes CASSLLRLNNQPQHF. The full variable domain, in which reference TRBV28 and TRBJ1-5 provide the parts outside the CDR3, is DVKVTQSSRYLVKRTGEKVFLECVQDMDHENMFWYRQDPGLGLRLIYFSYDVKMKEKGDIPEGYSVSREKKERFSLILESASTNQTSMYLCASSLLRLNNQPQHFGDGTRLSIL.

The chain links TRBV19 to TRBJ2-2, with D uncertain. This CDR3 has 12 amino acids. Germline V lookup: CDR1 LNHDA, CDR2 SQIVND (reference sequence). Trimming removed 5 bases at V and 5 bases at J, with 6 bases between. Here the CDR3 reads CASSEKTGELFF. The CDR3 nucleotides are TGTGCCAGTAGTGAAAAGACCGGGGAGCTGTTTTTT.

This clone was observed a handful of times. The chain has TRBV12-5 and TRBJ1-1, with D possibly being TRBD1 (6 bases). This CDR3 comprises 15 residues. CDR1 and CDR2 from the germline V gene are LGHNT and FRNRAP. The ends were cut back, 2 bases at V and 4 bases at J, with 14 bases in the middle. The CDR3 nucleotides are TGTGCTAGTGGTTTGTTACAGGGTGTGAGCACTGAAGCTTTCTTT. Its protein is CASGLLQGVSTEAFF.

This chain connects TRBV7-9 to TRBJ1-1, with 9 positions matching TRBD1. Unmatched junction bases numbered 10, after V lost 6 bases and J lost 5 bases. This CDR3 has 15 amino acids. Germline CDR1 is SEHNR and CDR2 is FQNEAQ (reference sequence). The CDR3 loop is CASRPEGQGSTEAFF. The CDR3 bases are TGTGCCAGCAGGCCCGAGGGACAGGGATCGACTGAAGCTTTCTTT.

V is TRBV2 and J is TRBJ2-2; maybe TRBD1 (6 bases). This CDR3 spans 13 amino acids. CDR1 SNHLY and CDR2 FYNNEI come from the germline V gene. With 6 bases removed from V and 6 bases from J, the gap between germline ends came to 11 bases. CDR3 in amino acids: CASSQQGSGELFF. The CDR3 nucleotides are TGTGCCAGCAGCCAACAGGGCTCCGGGGAGCTGTTTTTT.

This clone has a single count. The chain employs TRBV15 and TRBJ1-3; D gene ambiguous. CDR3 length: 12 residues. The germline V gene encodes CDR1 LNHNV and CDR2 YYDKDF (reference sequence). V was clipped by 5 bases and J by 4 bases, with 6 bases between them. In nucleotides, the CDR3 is TGTGCCACCAGCTTTACCGGAAACACCATATATTTT. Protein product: CATSFTGNTIYF.

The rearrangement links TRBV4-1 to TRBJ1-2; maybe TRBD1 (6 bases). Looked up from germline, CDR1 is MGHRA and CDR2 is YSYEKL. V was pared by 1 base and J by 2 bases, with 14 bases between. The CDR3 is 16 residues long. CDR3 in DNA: TGCGCCAGCAGCCAAGCACCCGGGACAAAGAACTATGGCTACACCTTC. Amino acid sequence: CASSQAPGTKNYGYTF.

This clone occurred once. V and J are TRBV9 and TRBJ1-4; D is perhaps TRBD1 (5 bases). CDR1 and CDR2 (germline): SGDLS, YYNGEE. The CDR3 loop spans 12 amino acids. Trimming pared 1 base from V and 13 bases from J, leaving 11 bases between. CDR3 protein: CASSVLRGPLFF. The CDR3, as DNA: TGTGCCAGCAGCGTATTGAGGGGACCACTGTTTTTT.

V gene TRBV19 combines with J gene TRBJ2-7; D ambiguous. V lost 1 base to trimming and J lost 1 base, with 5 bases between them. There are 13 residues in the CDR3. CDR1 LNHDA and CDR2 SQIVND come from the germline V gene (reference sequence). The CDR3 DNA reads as TGTGCCAGTAGTATAGGGGATTCCTACGAGCAGTACTTC. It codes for CASSIGDSYEQYF.

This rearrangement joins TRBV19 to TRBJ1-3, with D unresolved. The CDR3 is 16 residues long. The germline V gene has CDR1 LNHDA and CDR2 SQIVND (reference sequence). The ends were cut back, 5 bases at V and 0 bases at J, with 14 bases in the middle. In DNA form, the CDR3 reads TGTGCCAGTAGTCTTCGGAGAGCAAGCTCTGGAAACACCATATATTTT. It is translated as CASSLRRASSGNTIYF.

For the CDR3, the DNA is TGTGCCAGCAGCCCGCCGACTGGGGAGCTGTTTTTT. Translation gives CASSPPTGELFF. This rearrangement joins TRBV3-1 (or the pseudogene TRBV3-2) to TRBJ2-2, with D unresolved. The CDR3 is 12 amino acids. The V gene lost 4 bases and the J gene lost 8 bases, with 8 bases spanning the gap. Germline CDR1 is LGHDT and CDR2 is YNNKEL (reference sequence).

The CDR3 here is CASSRPTVLAHEQYF. The CDR3 DNA reads TGTGCCAGCAGCCGCCCAACTGTACTAGCCCACGAGCAGTACTTC. The chain uses TRBV11-2 and TRBJ2-7, with a possible D match to TRBD2 (6 bases). Trimming took off 5 bases at V and 5 bases at J, with 19 bases between the two ends. Germline V gene sequence: CDR1 SGHAT, CDR2 FQNNGV. The CDR3 is 15 residues long.

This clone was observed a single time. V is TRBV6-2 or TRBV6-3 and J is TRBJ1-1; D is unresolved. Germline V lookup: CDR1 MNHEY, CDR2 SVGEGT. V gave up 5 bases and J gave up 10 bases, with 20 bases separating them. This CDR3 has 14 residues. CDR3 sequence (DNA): TGTGCCAGCAGTATGACTCAGACCATCCCTGGAGCTTTCTTT. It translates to CASSMTQTIPGAFF.

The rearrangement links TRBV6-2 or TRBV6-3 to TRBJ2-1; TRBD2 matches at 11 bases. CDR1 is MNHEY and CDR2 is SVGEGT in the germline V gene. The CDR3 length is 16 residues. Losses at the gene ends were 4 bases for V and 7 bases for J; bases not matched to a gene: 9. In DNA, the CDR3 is TGTGCCAGCAGTTCCCTCTTAGCGGGAGGGAGGAATGAGCAGTTCTTC. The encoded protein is CASSSLLAGGRNEQFF.

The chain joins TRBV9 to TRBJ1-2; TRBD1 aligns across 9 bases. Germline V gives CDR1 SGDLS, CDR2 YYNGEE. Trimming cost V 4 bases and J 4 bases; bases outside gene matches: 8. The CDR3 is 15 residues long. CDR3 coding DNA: TGTGCCAGCAGCTTAAGGGACAGGGTTACCTATGGCTACACCTTC. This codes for CASSLRDRVTYGYTF.

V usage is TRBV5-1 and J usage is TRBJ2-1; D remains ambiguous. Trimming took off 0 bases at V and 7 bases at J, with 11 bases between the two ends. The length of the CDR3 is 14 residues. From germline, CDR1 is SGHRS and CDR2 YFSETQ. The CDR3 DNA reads TGCGCCAGCAGCTTGGGTAATGTGGAAAATGAGCAGTTCTTC. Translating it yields CASSLGNVENEQFF.

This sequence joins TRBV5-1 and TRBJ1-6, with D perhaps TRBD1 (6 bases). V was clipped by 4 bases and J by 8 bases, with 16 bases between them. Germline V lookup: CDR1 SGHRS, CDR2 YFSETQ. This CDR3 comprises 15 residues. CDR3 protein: CASSRTEGKYSPLHF. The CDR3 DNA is TGCGCCAGCAGCAGGACAGAAGGGAAATATTCACCCCTCCACTTT.

The CDR3 DNA follows: TGTGCCAGCAGCGAACTAGCGGGAGGTAAGACAGATACGCAGTATTTT. Translated, it gives CASSELAGGKTDTQYF. The chain links TRBV7-3 to TRBJ2-3, with TRBD2 matching 12 bases. Trimming at V came to 5 bases and at J to 3 bases, leaving 6 bases not matched to a gene. The CDR3 spans 16 residues. Germline lookup yields CDR1 SGHTA and CDR2 FQGTGA.

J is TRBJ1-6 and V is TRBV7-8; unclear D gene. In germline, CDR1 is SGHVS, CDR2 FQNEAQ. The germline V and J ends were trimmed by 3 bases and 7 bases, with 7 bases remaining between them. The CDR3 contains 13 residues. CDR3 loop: CASSFTENSPLHF. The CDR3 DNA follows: TGTGCCAGCAGCTTCACAGAAAATTCACCCCTCCACTTT.

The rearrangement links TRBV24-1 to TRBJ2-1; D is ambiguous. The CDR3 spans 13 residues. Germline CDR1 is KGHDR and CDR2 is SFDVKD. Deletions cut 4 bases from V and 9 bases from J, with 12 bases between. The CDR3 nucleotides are TGTGCCACCAGTGACCCCCGATTGGGTGAGCAGTTCTTC. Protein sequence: CATSDPRLGEQFF.